These 12 T cell receptor beta chains originate from one sample sequenced in a study of T cells in Graves' hyperthyroidism and ophthalmopathy. It was RNA transcripts that yielded the amplified TCR beta CDR3 regions. With the HTBI primer set, the TCR CDR3 went through a first round of RT-PCR. TCRdb called the multiplex PCR reads again in MiXCR, with one record for every CDR3 protein. This table has more than 650,000 distinct CDR3 sequences, approximately 14% appearing once. The specimen was blood. The origin of the receptors is a woman aged 18 to 35 with Graves' hyperthyroidism.

This clonotype occurred many times. The chain employs TRBV6-2 or TRBV6-3 and TRBJ1-5; D unclear. Deletions cut 2 bases from V and 6 bases from J, with 5 bases between. This CDR3 comprises 12 residues. Germline loops: CDR1 MNHEY, CDR2 SVGEGT. In DNA form, the CDR3 reads TGTGCCAGCAGTTACGCGGGTCAGCCCCAGCATTTT. It codes for CASSYAGQPQHF.

This clonotype was counted at least ten times. V and J are TRBV7-2 and TRBJ2-3, with D perhaps matching TRBD2 (5 bases). V was clipped by 4 bases and J by 6 bases, with 17 bases between them. The germline V gene encodes CDR1 SGHTA and CDR2 FQGNSA. The CDR3 length is 15 residues. Written as DNA, the CDR3 is TGTGCCAGCAGCTCAGCTCCGGGAAGGGTTGATACGCAGTATTTT. It specifies CASSSAPGRVDTQYF.

At least ten counts were recorded for this clonotype. J is TRBJ2-3 and V is TRBV11-2, with 14 bases matching TRBD2. The CDR3 has 15 residues. Unmatched junction bases numbered 5, after V lost 5 bases and J lost 7 bases. Germline CDR1 and CDR2: SGHAT and FQNNGV. The CDR3 here is CASSRGTSGRNTQYF. DNA for the CDR3: TGTGCCAGCAGCCGCGGGACTAGCGGGAGAAATACGCAGTATTTT.

The V gene is TRBV11-2, the J gene TRBJ2-5; TRBD2 might be the D (5 bases). V dropped 5 bases and J dropped 5 bases, with 18 bases sitting between them. This CDR3 is built from 15 residues. Germline loops: CDR1 SGHAT, CDR2 FQNNGV. In DNA, the CDR3 is TGTGCCAGCAGCCCTCCCTGGAAGGGAGCGGAGACCCAGTACTTC. The encoded protein is CASSPPWKGAETQYF.

This rearrangement joins TRBV19 to TRBJ1-4; D is unresolved. V lost 3 bases, J lost 0 bases, and 17 bases lay in between. There are 18 residues in the CDR3. Germline CDR1 and CDR2: LNHDA and SQIVND (reference sequence). The CDR3 coding sequence is TGTGCCAGTAGTATCCGTCGAGGGCGCCCTTCAACTAATGAAAAACTGTTTTTT. Translation: CASSIRRGRPSTNEKLFF.

This chain uses TRBV7-2 with TRBJ2-2; 11 bases are a match to TRBD2. Germline CDR1 reads SGHTA; CDR2 reads FQGNSA. V was pared by 1 base and J by 1 base, with 2 bases of the junction left unmatched. There are 17 residues in the CDR3. The CDR3 region is CASSLVGTSGNTGELFF. Written as DNA, the CDR3 is TGTGCCAGCAGCTTAGTCGGGACTAGCGGGAACACCGGGGAGCTGTTTTTT.

This clonotype was picked up many times. This chain uses TRBV12-5 with TRBJ1-1; D is possibly TRBD1 (6 bases). The V gene lost 5 bases and the J gene lost 4 bases, with 17 bases spanning the gap. The CDR3 extends over 15 amino acids. CDR1 is LGHNT and CDR2 is FRNRAP in the germline V gene. CDR3 bases: TGTGCTAGTGGTACCTCCCAGGGGTATAGCACTGAAGCTTTCTTT. This sequence encodes CASGTSQGYSTEAFF.

This clonotype was seen ten or more times. This chain joins TRBV5-5 and TRBJ2-4; 8 bases agree with TRBD1. This CDR3 is built from 15 residues. Trimming removed 2 bases from V and 4 bases from J; junction bases left unmatched: 5. Germline loops: CDR1 SGHKS, CDR2 YYEKEE (reference sequence). As DNA, the CDR3 is TGTGCCAGCAGCTTCCCTAGGACAGGGAAAAACATTCAGTACTTC. Translation gives CASSFPRTGKNIQYF.

With respect to this clonotype: Given a much more abundant clone one base away, this may be a read error. No conserved phenylalanine or tryptophan ends this CDR3, so it is likely a read error. The chain carries TRBV30 and TRBJ2-3; 8 bases are shared with TRBD2. This CDR3 is built from 15 residues. CDR1 is GTSNPN, CDR2 SVGIG, per germline (reference sequence). J lost 3 bases, V lost 2 bases, and 7 bases had no gene match. CDR3 DNA sequence: TGTGCCTGGAGTCTGGCCAGCGGGAGTACAGATACGCAGTATTCT. It is translated as CAWSLASGSTDTQYS.

There are a few counts of this clonotype. The chain uses TRBV5-5 and TRBJ2-1, with 8 bases aligning to TRBD2. Germline V gives CDR1 SGHKS, CDR2 YYEKEE (reference sequence). The ends lost 0 bases at V and 4 bases at J; junction bases unmatched: 12. The CDR3 is 18 amino acids. This chain's CDR3 is CASSLVSTSGAQYNEQFF. CDR3 DNA sequence: TGTGCCAGCAGCTTGGTATCTACTAGCGGCGCACAGTACAATGAGCAGTTCTTC. Filled out from reference TRBV5-5 and TRBJ2-1, the complete variable domain reads DAGVTQSPTHLIKTRGQQVTLRCSPISGHKSVSWYQQVLGQGPQFIFQYYEKEERGRGNFPDRFSARQFPNYSSELNVNALLLGDSALYLCASSLVSTSGAQYNEQFFGPGTRLTVL.

The V call is TRBV27, the J call TRBJ2-1; a possible D gene is TRBD2 (5 bases). The CDR3 has 12 amino acids. V was shortened by 10 bases and J by 7 bases, with 14 bases between the two germline ends. CDR1 MNHEY and CDR2 SMNVEV come from the germline V gene (reference sequence). The CDR3 DNA reads TGTGCCAACGGGGTCCTCTCGAATGAGCAGTTCTTC. This sequence encodes CANGVLSNEQFF.

At least ten counts were recorded for this clonotype. J is TRBJ2-7 and V is TRBV20-1; D not certain. The CDR3 contains 14 residues. Germline V gene sequence: CDR1 DFQATT, CDR2 SNEGSKA (reference sequence). Trimming cost V 1 base and J 2 bases, with 12 bases left between them. The CDR3 DNA follows: TGCAGTGCTAGAGGCTGGACGTCCACCTACGAGCAGTACTTC. It codes for CSARGWTSTYEQYF.